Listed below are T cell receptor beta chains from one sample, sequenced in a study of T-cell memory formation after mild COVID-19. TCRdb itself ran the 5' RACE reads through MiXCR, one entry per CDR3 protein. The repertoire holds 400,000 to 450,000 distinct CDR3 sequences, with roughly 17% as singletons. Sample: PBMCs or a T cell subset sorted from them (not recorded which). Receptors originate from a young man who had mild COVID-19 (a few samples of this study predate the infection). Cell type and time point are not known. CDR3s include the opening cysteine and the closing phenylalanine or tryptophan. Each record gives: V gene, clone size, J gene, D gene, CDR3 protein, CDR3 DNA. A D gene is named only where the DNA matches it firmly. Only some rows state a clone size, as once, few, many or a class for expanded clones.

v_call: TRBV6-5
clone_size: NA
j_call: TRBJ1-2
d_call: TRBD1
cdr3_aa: CASSYRDRDYGYTF
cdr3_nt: TGTGCCAGCAGTTACAGGGACAGAGACTATGGCTACACCTTC

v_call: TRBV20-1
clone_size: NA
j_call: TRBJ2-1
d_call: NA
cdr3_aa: CSATPQQGSGRGAPYNEQFF
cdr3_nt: TGCAGTGCTACGCCCCAACAGGGGTCCGGGCGGGGGGCACCATACAATGAGCAGTTCTTC

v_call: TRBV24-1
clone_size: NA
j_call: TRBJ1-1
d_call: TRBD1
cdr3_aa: CATSPTPGGQVNTEAFF
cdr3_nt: TGTGCCACCAGCCCCACGCCGGGGGGACAGGTAAACACTGAAGCTTTCTTT

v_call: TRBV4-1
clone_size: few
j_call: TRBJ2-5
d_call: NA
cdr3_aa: CASSQRFPSVETQYF
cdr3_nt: TGCGCCAGCAGCCAACGATTCCCTAGCGTGGAGACCCAGTACTTC

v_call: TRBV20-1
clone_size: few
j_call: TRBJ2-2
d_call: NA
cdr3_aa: CSARGLGPTNTGELFF
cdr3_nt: TGCAGTGCTAGAGGGCTGGGACCTACGAACACCGGGGAGCTGTTTTTT

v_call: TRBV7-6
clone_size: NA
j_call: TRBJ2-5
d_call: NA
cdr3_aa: CASSLAPQAGRPVDF
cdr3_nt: TGTGCCAGCAGCTTAGCGCCCCAGGCAGGCCGCCCCGTCGACTTC

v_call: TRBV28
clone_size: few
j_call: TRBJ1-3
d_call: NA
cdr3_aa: CASRLLGGMRNTIYF
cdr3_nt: TGTGCCAGCCGGCTCTTGGGGGGAATGCGAAACACCATATATTTT

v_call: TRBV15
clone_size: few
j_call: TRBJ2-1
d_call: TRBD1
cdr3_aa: CATSQNRGRDEQFF
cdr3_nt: TGTGCCACCAGCCAAAACAGGGGGCGGGATGAGCAGTTCTTC

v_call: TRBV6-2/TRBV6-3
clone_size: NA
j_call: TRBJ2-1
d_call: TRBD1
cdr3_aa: CASSNRAKGARHEQFF
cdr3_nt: TGTGCCAGCAGTAACCGGGCGAAGGGGGCGCGGCATGAGCAGTTCTTC

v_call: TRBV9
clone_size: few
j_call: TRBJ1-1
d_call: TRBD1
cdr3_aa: CASSPPGQTAEAFF
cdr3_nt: TGTGCCAGCAGCCCACCGGGACAGACGGCTGAAGCTTTCTTT

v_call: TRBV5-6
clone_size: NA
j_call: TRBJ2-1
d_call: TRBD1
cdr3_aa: CASSPPGQGHNEQFF
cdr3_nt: TGTGCCAGCAGCCCCCCGGGACAGGGTCACAATGAGCAGTTCTTC

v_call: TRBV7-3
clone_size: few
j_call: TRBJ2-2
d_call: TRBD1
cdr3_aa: CASSWTGVGELFF
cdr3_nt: TGTGCCAGCAGTTGGACAGGGGTCGGGGAGCTGTTTTTT

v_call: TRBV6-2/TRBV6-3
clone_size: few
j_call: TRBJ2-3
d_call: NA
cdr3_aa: CASSIDRPTDTQYF
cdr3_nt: TGTGCCAGCAGCATCGACAGGCCCACAGATACGCAGTATTTT

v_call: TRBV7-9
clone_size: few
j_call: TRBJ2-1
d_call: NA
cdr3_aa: CASRSTGPTVGNEQFF
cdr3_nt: TGTGCCAGCAGGTCAACCGGACCAACAGTGGGCAATGAGCAGTTCTTC

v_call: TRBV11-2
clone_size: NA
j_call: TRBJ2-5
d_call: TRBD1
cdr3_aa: CATRDRVETQYF
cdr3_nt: TGTGCCACGAGGGACAGGGTTGAGACCCAGTACTTC

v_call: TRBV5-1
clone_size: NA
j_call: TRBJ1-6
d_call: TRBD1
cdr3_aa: CASSPHITGDNSPLHF
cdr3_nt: TGCGCCAGCAGCCCACACATCACAGGGGACAATTCACCCCTCCACTTT

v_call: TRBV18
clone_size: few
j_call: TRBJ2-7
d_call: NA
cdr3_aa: CASSTGAGYEQYF
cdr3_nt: TGTGCCAGCTCTACCGGGGCCGGATACGAGCAGTACTTC

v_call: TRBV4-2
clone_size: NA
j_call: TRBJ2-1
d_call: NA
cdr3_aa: CASSHATAKVF
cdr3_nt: TGTGCCAGCAGCCACGCGACGGCTAAGGTCTTC

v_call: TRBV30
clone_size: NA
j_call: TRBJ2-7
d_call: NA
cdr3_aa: CAWSHRTTTTQYF
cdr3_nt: TGTGCCTGGAGCCACAGAACAACTACGACGCAGTACTTC

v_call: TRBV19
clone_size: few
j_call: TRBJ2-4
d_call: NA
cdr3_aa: CASKEVKPKNIQYF
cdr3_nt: TGTGCCAGTAAGGAGGTTAAACCCAAAAACATTCAGTACTTC

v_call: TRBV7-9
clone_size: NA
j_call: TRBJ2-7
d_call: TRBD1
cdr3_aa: CASSHRDRVYEQYF
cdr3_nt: TGTGCCAGCAGCCACCGGGACAGGGTCTACGAGCAGTACTTC

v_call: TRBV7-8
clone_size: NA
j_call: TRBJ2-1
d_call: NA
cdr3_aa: CASSPPRAAYGYNEQFF
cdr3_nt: TGTGCCAGCAGCCCCCCCCGAGCGGCGTATGGCTACAATGAGCAGTTCTTC

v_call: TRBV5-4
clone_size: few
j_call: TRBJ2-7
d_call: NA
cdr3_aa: CASSLERADYEQYF
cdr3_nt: TGTGCCAGCAGCCTAGAGCGGGCCGATTACGAGCAGTACTTC

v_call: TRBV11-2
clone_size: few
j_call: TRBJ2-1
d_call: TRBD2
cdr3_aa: CASRRTQTSGGAREQFF
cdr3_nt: TGTGCCAGCAGGCGGACCCAAACTAGCGGGGGGGCAAGGGAGCAGTTCTTC

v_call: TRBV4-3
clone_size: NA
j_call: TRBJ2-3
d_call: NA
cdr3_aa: CVSSPGRTRSDTQYF
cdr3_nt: TGCGTCAGCAGCCCGGGAAGGACGCGATCAGATACGCAGTATTTT

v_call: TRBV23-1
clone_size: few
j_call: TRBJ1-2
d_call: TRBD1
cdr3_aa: CASSQSSWTGDLPSYGYTF
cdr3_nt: TGCGCCAGCAGTCAATCGTCTTGGACAGGGGATCTCCCTAGCTATGGCTACACCTTC

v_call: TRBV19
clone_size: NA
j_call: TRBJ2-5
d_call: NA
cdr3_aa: CASVGEGTQYF
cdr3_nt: TGTGCCAGTGTGGGTGAGGGGACCCAGTACTTC

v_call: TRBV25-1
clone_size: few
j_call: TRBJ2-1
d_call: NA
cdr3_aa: CASSEGGRNEQFF
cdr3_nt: TGTGCCAGCAGTGAGGGGGGCCGCAATGAGCAGTTCTTC

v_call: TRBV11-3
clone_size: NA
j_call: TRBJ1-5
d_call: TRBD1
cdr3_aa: CASSLKKTGGDPYNQPQHF
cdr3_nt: TGTGCCAGCAGCCTAAAGAAGACAGGGGGCGACCCCTACAATCAGCCCCAGCATTTT

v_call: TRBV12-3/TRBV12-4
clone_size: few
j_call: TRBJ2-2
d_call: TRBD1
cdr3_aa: CASREETGTGELFF
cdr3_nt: TGTGCCAGCAGGGAAGAGACAGGGACCGGGGAGCTGTTTTTT

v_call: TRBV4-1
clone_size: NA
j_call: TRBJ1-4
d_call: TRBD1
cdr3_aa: CASSQDRQGGKLFF
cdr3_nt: TGCGCCAGCAGCCAAGACCGACAGGGTGGAAAACTGTTTTTT

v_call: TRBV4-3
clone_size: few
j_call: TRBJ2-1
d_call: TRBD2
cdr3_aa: CASSQLAGGHNEQFF
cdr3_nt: TGCGCCAGCAGCCAACTAGCGGGGGGACACAATGAGCAGTTCTTC

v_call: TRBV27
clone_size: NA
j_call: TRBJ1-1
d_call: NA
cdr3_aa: CASSLGPAVRGAFF
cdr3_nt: TGTGCCAGCAGTTTGGGCCCGGCAGTGAGAGGAGCTTTCTTT

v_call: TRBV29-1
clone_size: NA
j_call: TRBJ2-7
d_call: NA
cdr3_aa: CSVEWASSYEQYF
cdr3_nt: TGCAGCGTTGAGTGGGCAAGCTCCTACGAGCAGTACTTC

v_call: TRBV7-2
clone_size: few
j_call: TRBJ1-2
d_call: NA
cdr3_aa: CASSRDTANYGYTF
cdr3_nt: TGTGCCAGCAGCCGGGACACTGCTAACTATGGCTACACCTTC

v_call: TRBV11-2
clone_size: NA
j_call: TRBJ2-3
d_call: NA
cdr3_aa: CASSQVAEHTDTQYF
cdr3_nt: TGTGCCAGCAGCCAGGTAGCGGAGCACACAGATACGCAGTATTTT

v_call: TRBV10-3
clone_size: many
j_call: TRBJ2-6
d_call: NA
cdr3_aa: CAISESKSPGPSDVLTF
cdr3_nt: TGTGCCATCAGTGAGTCGAAGTCGCCAGGCCCCTCGGACGTCCTGACTTTC

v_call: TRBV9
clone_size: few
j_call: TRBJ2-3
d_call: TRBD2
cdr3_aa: CASSVDLSGYTQYF
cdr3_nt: TGTGCCAGCAGCGTAGATCTTAGCGGGTATACGCAGTATTTT

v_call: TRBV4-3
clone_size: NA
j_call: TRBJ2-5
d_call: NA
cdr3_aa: CASSQGLQWETQYF
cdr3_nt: TGCGCCAGCAGCCAAGGCTTACAGTGGGAGACCCAGTACTTC

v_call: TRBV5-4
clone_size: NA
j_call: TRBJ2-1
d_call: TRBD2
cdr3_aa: CASSPGGASGGRNEQFF
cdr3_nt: TGTGCCAGCAGCCCGGGCGGGGCTAGCGGGGGGCGCAATGAGCAGTTCTTC

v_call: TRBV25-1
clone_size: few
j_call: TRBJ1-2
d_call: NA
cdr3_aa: CASSEPGGPNYGYTF
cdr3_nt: TGTGCCAGCAGTGAACCGGGAGGGCCTAACTATGGCTACACCTTC

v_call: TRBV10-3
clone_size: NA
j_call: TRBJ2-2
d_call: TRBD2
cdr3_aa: CAIRKTSGDTGELFF
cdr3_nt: TGTGCCATCAGAAAGACTAGCGGGGACACCGGGGAGCTGTTTTTT

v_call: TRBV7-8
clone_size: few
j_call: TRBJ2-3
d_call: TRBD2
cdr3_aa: CASSSGLAGGQTDTQYF
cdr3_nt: TGTGCCAGCAGCTCCGGACTAGCGGGGGGCCAGACAGATACGCAGTATTTT

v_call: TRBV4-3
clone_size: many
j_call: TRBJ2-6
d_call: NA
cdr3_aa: CASSQDSGVWGRARPGANVLTF
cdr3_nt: TGCGCCAGCAGCCAAGATAGTGGAGTTTGGGGCAGGGCTAGACCTGGGGCCAACGTCCTGACTTTC

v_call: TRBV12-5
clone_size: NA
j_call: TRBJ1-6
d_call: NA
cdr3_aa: CASGPDRGISPLHF
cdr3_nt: TGTGCTAGTGGCCCGGACAGAGGTATCTCACCCCTCCACTTT

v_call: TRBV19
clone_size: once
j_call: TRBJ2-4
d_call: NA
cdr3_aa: CASTSRVQGGLNIQYF
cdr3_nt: TGTGCCAGTACCTCAAGGGTACAGGGAGGCTTGAACATTCAGTACTTC

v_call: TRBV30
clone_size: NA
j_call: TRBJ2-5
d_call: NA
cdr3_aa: CAWRDDPRGTQYF
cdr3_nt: TGTGCCTGGAGGGATGACCCCCGGGGGACCCAGTACTTC

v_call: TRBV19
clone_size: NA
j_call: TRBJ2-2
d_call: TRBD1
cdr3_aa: CASSRDRVNTGELFF
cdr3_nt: TGTGCCAGTAGCCGGGACAGGGTTAACACCGGGGAGCTGTTTTTT

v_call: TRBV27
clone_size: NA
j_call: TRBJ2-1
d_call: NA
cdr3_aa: CASSSSPQGIGVNEQFF
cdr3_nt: TGTGCCAGCAGTTCGTCCCCACAGGGTATCGGGGTCAATGAGCAGTTCTTC

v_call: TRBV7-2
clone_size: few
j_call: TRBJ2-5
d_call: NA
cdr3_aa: CASSSPRTKETQYF
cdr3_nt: TGTGCCAGCAGCTCACCTCGGACTAAAGAGACCCAGTACTTC